This TCR beta chain was profiled in a study of regulatory T cells in long-lasting Graves disease. Study background: It was over 5 years of antithyroid drugs, with positive TSH receptor antibodies, that meant persistent Graves' disease.

Described time point: persistent/refractory GD, antithyroid drugs over 5 years with positive TRAb. PBMC-derived RNA was used for the TCR library. The CDR3 contains 17 residues. V lost 0 bases and J 0 bases, leaving 12 bases between the germline ends. Researchers made TCR beta libraries by using iRepertoire HTBI primers and running Arm-PCR on CDR3 regions. TCRdb redid the calling of the multiplex PCR reads with MiXCR, one entry per CDR3 protein. The sample carries about 340,000 distinct CDR3 sequences, roughly a fifth recorded once. There are many counts of this clonotype. This clonotype was obtained from a female donor with Graves disease. The rearrangement uses TRBV12-3 or TRBV12-4 and TRBJ1-5, with a possible D match to TRBD1 (5 bases). Sequences were derived from peripheral blood mononuclear cells (PBMCs), sampled when the disease was refractory, from a patient treated with antithyroid drugs. The CDR3 region has the DNA TGTGCCAGCAGTTTAGCGCGACAGATCTATAGCAATCAGCCCCAGCATTTT. Amino acid sequence: CASSLARQIYSNQPQHF.